Listed here are 29 T cell receptor beta chains from one sample, sequenced in a study of T cell responses to AZD1222 COVID-19 vaccine. The protocol was immunoSEQ multiplex PCR, while the TCRdb copy is restricted to in-frame clones and leaves out a portion. In the table there are more than 100,000 clones, roughly 84% of which are singletons. The sample here was peripheral blood, taken on day 0 of AZD1222 vaccination. Receptor source: an adult in good health.

The V call is TRBV28, the J call TRBJ1-1, with 9 bases fitting TRBD1. Germline CDR1 is MDHEN and CDR2 is SYDVKM. With 9 bases clipped from V and 1 base from J, the junction kept 24 bases outside the gene matches. The CDR3 spans 20 residues. DNA for the CDR3: TGTGCCAGTCCGAACGCCGGGACAGGGTTTGGCGGGGCCCCGAACACTGAAGCTTTCTTT. Translated: CASPNAGTGFGGAPNTEAFF.

Only one count was recorded for this clone. The V gene is TRBV19, the J gene TRBJ1-1; no clear D gene. The CDR3 is made up of 13 amino acids. V was trimmed by 7 bases and J by 0 bases, leaving 9 bases between them. The V gene's germline CDR1 is LNHDA and CDR2 SQIVND (reference sequence). The CDR3 DNA is TGTGCCAGTAAGAGGACGGTGAACACTGAAGCTTTCTTT. This gives the protein CASKRTVNTEAFF.

The V call is TRBV7-8, the J call TRBJ1-1; D not certain. Germline V gives CDR1 SGHVS, CDR2 FQNEAQ. V was trimmed by 5 bases and J by 4 bases, leaving 17 bases between them. The CDR3 is 15 amino acids. The chain's CDR3 is CASSRGPGGITEAFF. CDR3 in DNA: TGTGCCAGCAGCCGCGGGCCTGGCGGGATCACTGAAGCTTTCTTT.

The chain carries TRBV19 and TRBJ2-3, with TRBD1 matching over 10 bases. CDR1 is LNHDA and CDR2 is SQIVND in the germline V gene (reference sequence). The CDR3 covers 14 residues. The V gene end was trimmed by 7 bases and the J gene end by 3 bases; junction bases not matched to a gene: 4. The CDR3 nucleotides read TGTGCCAGTAAGGGGACAGGGGAAACAGATACGCAGTATTTT. Its translation is CASKGTGETDTQYF.

The chain employs TRBV11-3 and TRBJ2-3; D is tentatively TRBD1 or TRBD2 (6 bases each). This CDR3 spans 16 amino acids. Trimming left V 7 bases short and J 5 bases short, with 22 bases between. Germline CDR1 SGHNT, CDR2 YENEEA. CDR3 nucleotides: TGTGCCAGCACCACGGGGGCTCCAGGGGCGGGAGATACGCAGTATTTT. This translates into CASTTGAPGAGDTQYF. The full variable domain, rest sourced from reference TRBV11-3 and TRBJ2-3, is EAGVVQSPRYKIIEKKQPVAFWCNPISGHNTLYWYLQNLGQGPELLIRYENEEAVDDSQLPKDRFSAERLKGVDSTLKIQPAELGDSAVYLCASTTGAPGAGDTQYFGPGTRLTVL.

V and J are TRBV12-3 or TRBV12-4 and TRBJ2-7, with 7 bases fitting TRBD1. This CDR3 has 13 amino acids. J was trimmed by 7 bases and V by 4 bases; bases with no gene match: 7. The CDR3 protein is CASSSRQGREQYF. In nucleotides, the CDR3 is TGTGCCAGCAGTTCGCGACAGGGCCGGGAGCAGTACTTC.

V is TRBV4-1 and J is TRBJ2-2; the D gene could be TRBD1 or TRBD2 (5 bases each). Germline CDR1 reads MGHRA; CDR2 reads YSYEKL. V lost 0 bases to trimming and J lost 4 bases, with 15 bases between them. This CDR3 has 17 amino acids. The chain's CDR3 is CASSQDFFGGTTGELFF. In DNA form, the CDR3 reads TGCGCCAGCAGCCAAGATTTTTTTGGGGGAACCACCGGGGAGCTGTTTTTT.

CDR3 sequence (DNA): TGCGCCAGCAGCGCTCAACAAGACAGATTCACAGATACGCAGTATTTT. Protein sequence: CASSAQQDRFTDTQYF. This rearrangement joins TRBV5-1 to TRBJ2-3; D perhaps matches TRBD1 (5 bases). This CDR3 has 16 residues. CDR1 SGHRS and CDR2 YFSETQ come from the germline V gene. V was cut by 4 bases and J by 2 bases, with 17 bases left in between.

This CDR3 reads CASRPGTGARGYTF. CDR3 DNA: TGCGCCAGCAGACCCGGGACAGGGGCGCGAGGCTACACCTTC. The V gene is TRBV5-1, the J gene TRBJ1-2, with TRBD1 matching 10 bases. Germline assignment: CDR1 SGHRS and CDR2 YFSETQ. V was clipped by 5 bases and J by 8 bases; unmatched bases: 9. This CDR3 region has 14 residues.

V usage is TRBV3-1 (or the pseudogene TRBV3-2) and J usage is TRBJ1-4; possibly TRBD1 for D (6 bases). The CDR3 extends over 14 amino acids. Trimming took off 4 bases at V and 8 bases at J, with 14 bases between the two ends. CDR1 and CDR2 (germline): LGHDT, YNNKEL (reference sequence). The chain's CDR3 is CASSLYREGEKLFF. The DNA of the CDR3 is TGTGCCAGCAGCCTCTACAGGGAAGGCGAAAAACTGTTTTTT.

This clone was detected only once. The chain joins TRBV9 to TRBJ1-2; D is unresolved. The ends were cut back, 4 bases at V and 8 bases at J, with 18 bases in the middle. CDR1 and CDR2 from the germline V gene are SGDLS and YYNGEE. The CDR3 covers 14 residues. CDR3 sequence: CASSPDGILLGYTF. CDR3 in DNA: TGTGCCAGCAGCCCGGACGGAATCCTTCTGGGCTACACCTTC.

The chain links TRBV3-1 (or the pseudogene TRBV3-2) to TRBJ2-7, with 8 bases fitting TRBD2. The germline gives CDR1 LGHDT, CDR2 YNNKEL (reference sequence). J lost 3 bases, V lost 1 base, and 8 bases had no gene match. CDR3 length: 16 amino acids. Written as DNA, the CDR3 is TGTGCCAGCAGCCAAGGGCTGGCGGGGGGTCTCTACGAGCAGTACTTC. It specifies CASSQGLAGGLYEQYF.

The chain links TRBV3-1 (or the pseudogene TRBV3-2) to TRBJ1-2, with TRBD1 as a possible D gene (5 bases). V gave up 3 bases and J gave up 0 bases, with 5 bases separating them. CDR1 and CDR2 (germline): LGHDT, YNNKEL (reference sequence). The CDR3 covers 13 residues. CDR3 in amino acids: CASSQTANYGYTF. The CDR3 DNA is TGTGCCAGCAGCCAGACAGCTAACTATGGCTACACCTTC.

Comments on this clone: The germline gene is not matched at one end of the junction; a read error may be the cause. This chain's CDR3 is CASSLYRGTSEKLFF. In DNA, the CDR3 is TGTGCCAGCAGTCTCTACAGGGGAACTAGTGAAAAACTGTTTTTT. The chain has TRBV28 and TRBJ1-4; 7 bases are shared with TRBD1. This CDR3 region has 15 residues. Looked up from germline, CDR1 is MDHEN and CDR2 is SYDVKM.

The chain combines TRBV29-1 with TRBJ2-7, with TRBD1 matching 8 bases. V was clipped by 4 bases and J by 3 bases; unmatched bases: 8. This CDR3 is built from 14 residues. The germline V gene has CDR1 SQVTM and CDR2 ANQGSEA. DNA of the CDR3: TGCAGCGTTGGTTATATTGACAGGGGCTACGAGCAGTACTTC. It codes for CSVGYIDRGYEQYF.

The rearrangement uses TRBV4-2 and TRBJ2-3, with D perhaps TRBD1 or TRBD2 (5 bases each). V was pared by 1 base and J by 0 bases, with 11 bases between. Germline loops: CDR1 LGHNA, CDR2 YNFKEQ. The CDR3 is made up of 16 amino acids. CDR3 nucleotides: TGTGCCAGCAGCCAAGGGGACGACTTAAGCACAGATACGCAGTATTTT. This gives the protein CASSQGDDLSTDTQYF.

The chain joins TRBV6-5 to TRBJ2-7, with 9 bases lining up with TRBD1. V dropped 5 bases and J dropped 6; count of bases not matched to a gene: 11. The germline CDR1 and CDR2 sequences are MNHEY and SVGAGI. The CDR3 covers 15 residues. This CDR3 reads CASSQDRGPRGEQYF. The CDR3 region has the DNA TGTGCCAGCAGTCAGGACAGGGGCCCGAGAGGCGAGCAGTACTTC.

The chain carries TRBV7-8 and TRBJ2-2, with TRBD2 matching over 10 bases. Germline CDR1 reads SGHVS; CDR2 reads FQNEAQ. The length of the CDR3 is 18 residues. V trimming: 2 bases; J trimming: 6 bases; junction bases outside the gene matches: 12. The CDR3 DNA reads TGTGCCAGCAGCTTACCCCTCGGGAGCGGGGGGGCCCCCGGGGAGCTGTTTTTT. Residues: CASSLPLGSGGAPGELFF. The full variable domain, its missing parts supplied by reference TRBV7-8 and TRBJ2-2, is GAGVSQSPRYKVAKRGQDVALRCDPISGHVSLFWYQQALGQGPEFLTYFQNEAQLDKSGLPSDRFFAERPEGSVSTLKIQRTQQEDSAVYLCASSLPLGSGGAPGELFFGEGSRLTVL.

J is TRBJ2-2 and V is TRBV3-1 (or the pseudogene TRBV3-2), with TRBD2 matching over 10 bases. The V segment lost 1 base and the J segment 6 bases; nucleotides outside the gene matches: 8. CDR3 size: 17 residues. Germline V lookup: CDR1 LGHDT, CDR2 YNNKEL (reference sequence). The CDR3 is CASSQATSGVSAGELFF. As DNA, the CDR3 is TGTGCCAGCAGCCAAGCAACTAGCGGGGTCTCCGCCGGGGAGCTGTTTTTT.

This chain uses TRBV11-3 with TRBJ2-2; 7 bases fit TRBD1. The CDR3 runs to 16 residues. Losses at the gene ends were 4 bases for V and 0 bases for J; bases not matched to a gene: 5. Germline values: CDR1 SGHNT, CDR2 YENEEA. CDR3 in amino acids: CASSSFDRANTGELFF. CDR3 sequence (DNA): TGTGCCAGCAGCTCGTTCGACAGGGCGAACACCGGGGAGCTGTTTTTT.

V usage is TRBV11-2 and J usage is TRBJ1-2; 8 positions agree with TRBD1. V shed 1 base, J shed 2 bases, and the junction held 3 bases outside the gene matches. The CDR3 spans 15 residues. Germline lookup yields CDR1 SGHAT and CDR2 FQNNGV. CDR3 amino acids: CASSLVSGGNYGYTF. The DNA of the CDR3 is TGTGCCAGCAGCTTAGTTTCAGGGGGCAACTATGGCTACACCTTC.

The chain links TRBV7-2 to TRBJ1-6; 9 bases are shared with TRBD1. The CDR3 runs to 16 residues. V lost 2 bases and J lost 8; bases outside the gene matches: 7. Germline CDR1 and CDR2: SGHTA and FQGNSA. The CDR3 DNA reads as TGTGCCAGCAGCTTAAAAGGAGGGACAGGGTATTCACCCCTCCACTTT. It codes for CASSLKGGTGYSPLHF. Complete variable domain (other parts from reference TRBV7-2 and TRBJ1-6): GAGVSQSPSNKVTEKGKDVELRCDPISGHTALYWYRQSLGQGLEFLIYFQGNSAPDKSGLPSDRFSAERTGGSVSTLTIQRTQQEDSAVYLCASSLKGGTGYSPLHFGNGTRLTVT.

This rearrangement joins TRBV3-1 (or the pseudogene TRBV3-2) to TRBJ2-1; maybe TRBD2 (5 bases). Germline V gene lookup returns CDR1 LGHDT and CDR2 YNNKEL (reference sequence). The length of the CDR3 is 11 residues. V lost 3 bases and J 9 bases, leaving 6 bases between the germline ends. In DNA form, the CDR3 reads TGTGCCAGCAGCCAGCGGGCTGAGCAGTTCTTC. It yields the protein CASSQRAEQFF.

The DNA of the CDR3 is TGTGCCAGCAGGAGGGGGCTGGGCACAGATACGCAGTATTTT. This sequence encodes CASRRGLGTDTQYF. The chain combines TRBV6-5 with TRBJ2-3, with 7 nucleotides matching TRBD1. Losses at the gene ends were 6 bases for V and 1 base for J; bases not matched to a gene: 4. This CDR3 region has 14 residues. Germline V lookup: CDR1 MNHEY, CDR2 SVGAGI.

The CDR3 region is CSARDGYEQYF. The CDR3 nucleotides read TGCAGTGCCAGGGACGGCTACGAGCAGTACTTC. The chain carries TRBV20-1 and TRBJ2-7, with D perhaps being TRBD1 or TRBD2 (5 bases each). CDR1 is DFQATT and CDR2 is SNEGSKA in the germline V gene (reference sequence). V shed 6 bases and J shed 3 bases, with 9 bases lying between them. This CDR3 is built from 11 residues.

The CDR3 DNA is TGTGCCAGTAGTATAGGACTGGGTCACAATGAGCAGTTCTTC. This sequence encodes CASSIGLGHNEQFF. The chain uses TRBV19 and TRBJ2-1, with D unclear. Germline loops: CDR1 LNHDA, CDR2 SQIVND (reference sequence). There are 14 residues in the CDR3. The V end was cut by 1 base, the J end by 5 bases, with 9 bases between. Full variable domain (remainder filled in from reference TRBV19 and TRBJ2-1): DGGITQSPKYLFRKEGQNVTLSCEQNLNHDAMYWYRQDPGQGLRLIYYSQIVNDFQKGDIAEGYSVSREKKESFPLTVTSAQKNPTAFYLCASSIGLGHNEQFFGPGTRLTVL.

Here the CDR3 DNA reads TGTGCCAGCAGCGACCCGGGACTATCCACCGGGGAGCTGTTTTTT. It is translated as CASSDPGLSTGELFF. This chain links TRBV11-2 with TRBJ2-2, with TRBD2 matching over 7 bases. Per germline, CDR1 SGHAT and CDR2 FQNNGV. Germline trimming cut 5 bases from V and 4 bases from J; bases unmatched to any gene: 7. The CDR3 extends over 15 amino acids.

The chain employs TRBV10-3 and TRBJ1-3; 7 bases agree with TRBD1. The CDR3 is 12 amino acids. V gave up 3 bases and J gave up 7 bases; unmatched junction bases: 0. Per the germline V gene, CDR1 is ENHRY and CDR2 is SYGVKD. CDR3 coding DNA: TGTGCCATCAGTGACAGGGGGAACACCATATATTTT. Its protein is CAISDRGNTIYF.

The chain links TRBV5-6 to TRBJ2-3; TRBD1 matches 8 bases. With 4 bases clipped from V and 3 bases from J, the junction kept 4 bases outside the gene matches. The CDR3 runs 14 residues. The V gene's germline CDR1 is SGHDT and CDR2 YYEEEE. The CDR3 DNA is TGTGCCAGCAGCACCGGACAGGGTACAGATACGCAGTATTTT. This encodes CASSTGQGTDTQYF.